Listed here are 28 T cell receptor beta chains from one sample, sequenced in a study of blood T cell repertoires in COVID-19. Clones were read by immunoSEQ multiplex PCR, and TCRdb kept only the in-frame ones, dropping some. The sample holds roughly 180,000 clones; around 85% are singletons and the top ten take 20%. The sequenced sample was peripheral blood. Receptor source: a man in his 70s with active or convalescent COVID-19.

The V gene is TRBV7-9, the J gene TRBJ1-1; 10 bases match TRBD1. The V segment lost 1 base and the J segment 6 bases; nucleotides outside the gene matches: 5. This CDR3 has 15 residues. The V gene's germline CDR1 is SEHNR and CDR2 FQNEAQ (reference sequence). CDR3 residues: CASSLVGTGDSEAFF. As DNA, the CDR3 is TGTGCCAGCAGCTTAGTTGGGACAGGGGACTCTGAAGCTTTCTTT.

This chain uses TRBV2 with TRBJ2-1; D unclear. CDR3 length: 12 amino acids. V dropped 7 bases and J dropped 9 bases, with 13 bases sitting between them. CDR1 and CDR2 from the germline V gene are SNHLY and FYNNEI. The DNA for the CDR3 is TGTGCCAGCATCCGTCCTACTATTGAGCAGTTCTTC. This encodes CASIRPTIEQFF.

The genes are TRBV6-2 or TRBV6-3 and TRBJ1-5; D may be TRBD1 (5 bases). Germline loops: CDR1 MNHEY, CDR2 SVGEGT. V was clipped by 4 bases and J by 5 bases, with 12 bases between them. The CDR3 loop spans 14 amino acids. CDR3 residues: CASSFLRVDQPQHF. The DNA of the CDR3 is TGTGCCAGCAGTTTCCTCAGGGTGGATCAGCCCCAGCATTTT.

This rearrangement joins TRBV7-8 to TRBJ2-3, with TRBD1 identical over 8 bases. The length of the CDR3 is 15 residues. Per the germline V gene, CDR1 is SGHVS and CDR2 is FQNEAQ. The V and J ends lost 6 bases and 1 base, in that order; junction bases with no gene match: 6. The CDR3 protein is CASRTPGQGTDTQYF. The CDR3 nucleotides read TGTGCCAGCAGGACTCCGGGACAGGGCACAGATACGCAGTATTTT.

This chain uses TRBV6-6 with TRBJ1-2; possible D gene TRBD1, 5 bases. The germline CDR1 and CDR2 sequences are MNHNY and SVGAGI (reference sequence). There are 12 residues in the CDR3. V lost 7 bases to trimming and J lost 3 bases, with 9 bases between them. The CDR3 loop reads CASTPTDYGYTF. Written as DNA, the CDR3 is TGTGCCAGCACCCCGACAGACTATGGCTACACCTTC.

This chain connects TRBV18 to TRBJ2-1; 9 bases line up with TRBD2. CDR3 length equals 18 residues. The ends lost 3 bases at V and 1 base at J; junction bases unmatched: 10. CDR1 is KGHSH and CDR2 is LQKENI in the germline V gene. CDR3 DNA sequence: TGTGCCAGCTCACCGGGAGGCCTAGCGGGAAGTTCCTACAATGAGCAGTTCTTC. Protein: CASSPGGLAGSSYNEQFF.

The chain recombines TRBV6-5 with TRBJ1-3; TRBD1 might be the D (6 bases). The ends were cut back, 7 bases at V and 1 base at J, with 14 bases in the middle. The CDR3 length is 15 residues. CDR1 is MNHEY, CDR2 SVGAGI, per germline. CDR3 protein: CASTWTARSGNTIYF. The CDR3 nucleotides read TGTGCCAGCACATGGACAGCTCGATCTGGAAACACCATATATTTT.

This clone was seen only a few times. The chain recombines TRBV5-4 with TRBJ1-1; a weak D match, TRBD1 (5 bases). Germline V gives CDR1 SGHNT, CDR2 YYREEE (reference sequence). V dropped 0 bases and J dropped 3 bases, with 9 bases sitting between them. The CDR3 length is 14 residues. CDR3 protein: CASSLAGEDTEAFF. The CDR3 nucleotides read TGTGCCAGCAGCTTGGCGGGGGAAGACACTGAAGCTTTCTTT.

There are a few counts of this clone. The chain couples TRBV2 to TRBJ1-5; D might be TRBD1 (6 bases). The V gene's germline CDR1 is SNHLY and CDR2 FYNNEI. The length of the CDR3 is 14 residues. Between the trimmed V and J ends, which lost 7 bases and 7 bases, there was a span of 17 bases. The CDR3 loop reads CASIRDNQEQPQHF. Here the CDR3 DNA reads TGTGCCAGCATCCGGGACAATCAGGAGCAGCCCCAGCATTTT. Together with reference TRBV2 and TRBJ1-5, the CDR3 gives the full variable domain: EPEVTQTPSHQVTQMGQEVILRCVPISNHLYFYWYRQILGQKVEFLVSFYNNEISEKSEIFDDQFSVERPDGSNFTLKIRSTKLEDSAMYFCASIRDNQEQPQHFGDGTRLSIL.

The chain is built from TRBV4-2 and TRBJ1-2; 8 bases map to TRBD1. The trim removed 4 bases at V and 4 bases at J, leaving 14 bases unmatched. The CDR3 extends over 17 amino acids. Germline lookup yields CDR1 LGHNA and CDR2 YNFKEQ. CDR3 protein: CASSPHPLQGVGYGYTF. In DNA form, the CDR3 reads TGTGCCAGCAGCCCCCACCCCCTACAGGGGGTTGGCTATGGCTACACCTTC.

The chain is built from TRBV4-3 and TRBJ2-5; possible D gene TRBD1, 6 bases. This CDR3 comprises 16 residues. Trimming removed 0 bases at V and 1 base at J, with 12 bases between. Germline values: CDR1 LGHNA, CDR2 YSLEER. CDR3 nucleotides: TGCGCCAGCAGCCAAGAGGAAGGGGGTTTCCAAGAGACCCAGTACTTC. It codes for CASSQEEGGFQETQYF.

This chain joins TRBV5-1 and TRBJ2-6, with D perhaps TRBD1 (6 bases). Trimming cost V 7 bases and J 3 bases, with 14 bases left between them. CDR1 and CDR2 from the germline V gene are SGHRS and YFSETQ. CDR3 length: 15 amino acids. The CDR3 sequence is CASYNPGDGANVLTF. CDR3 DNA sequence: TGCGCCAGCTACAACCCAGGGGATGGGGCCAACGTCCTGACTTTC.

The rearrangement links TRBV5-1 to TRBJ1-1; no clear D. Trimming took 0 bases from V and 1 from J, leaving 7 bases between them. The CDR3 spans 14 residues. Germline CDR1 SGHRS, CDR2 YFSETQ. The chain's CDR3 is CASSLGAGNTEAFF. The CDR3 DNA sequence: TGCGCCAGCAGCTTGGGGGCCGGGAACACTGAAGCTTTCTTT.

This rearrangement joins TRBV5-1 to TRBJ2-2; D uncertain. The CDR3 loop spans 14 amino acids. CDR1 is SGHRS and CDR2 is YFSETQ in the germline V gene. Trimming took off 8 bases at V and 4 bases at J, with 15 bases between the two ends. The chain's CDR3 is CASRQVVTTGELFF. DNA for the CDR3: TGCGCCAGTAGGCAGGTGGTAACCACCGGGGAGCTGTTTTTT.

J is TRBJ2-2 and V is TRBV3-1 (or the pseudogene TRBV3-2); D is undetermined. CDR3 length equals 12 residues. The germline V gene encodes CDR1 LGHDT and CDR2 YNNKEL (reference sequence). With 0 bases removed from V and 8 bases from J, the gap between germline ends came to 4 bases. The CDR3 DNA sequence: TGTGCCAGCAGCCAAGATCGGGGGGAGCTGTTTTTT. Residues: CASSQDRGELFF.

The chain joins TRBV10-3 to TRBJ2-1, with 12 positions matching TRBD2. Germline loops: CDR1 ENHRY, CDR2 SYGVKD. The CDR3 runs 16 residues. The V and J ends lost 0 bases and 6 bases, in that order; junction bases with no gene match: 3. The CDR3 coding sequence is TGTGCCATCAGTGAGTCAACTAGCGGGAGGATCAATGAGCAGTTCTTC. This codes for CAISESTSGRINEQFF.

The chain carries TRBV19 and TRBJ2-5, with a weak D call TRBD1 (5 bases). This CDR3 is 13 amino acids long. V lost 3 bases to trimming and J lost 1 base, with 6 bases between them. Germline assignment: CDR1 LNHDA and CDR2 SQIVND (reference sequence). CDR3 in DNA: TGTGCCAGTAGTATTACAGGCCAAGAGACCCAGTACTTC. This encodes CASSITGQETQYF.

Of note for this clone: The identical CDR3 is also encoded by other nucleotide sequences in the sample. The chain uses TRBV18 and TRBJ2-7; 7 bases match TRBD1. The V gene end was trimmed by 3 bases and the J gene end by 2 bases; junction bases not matched to a gene: 4. Germline CDR1 and CDR2: KGHSH and LQKENI. This CDR3 is built from 14 residues. CDR3 nucleotides: TGTGCCAGCTCACCGAGGACAGGAGCCTACGAGCAGTACTTC. This sequence encodes CASSPRTGAYEQYF.

This chain connects TRBV5-4 to TRBJ1-2; D call uncertain. The V and J ends lost 0 bases and 8 bases respectively, with 17 bases between them. Germline V gene data show CDR1 as SGHNT and CDR2 as YYREEE (reference sequence). The CDR3 spans 15 residues. CDR3 DNA: TGTGCCAGCAGCTTGGTAGGTGCCGAAACGGGGGGCTACACCTTC. This encodes CASSLVGAETGGYTF.

This clone was seen a handful of times. The chain carries TRBV29-1 and TRBJ2-1; D might be TRBD2 (5 bases). CDR3 length: 12 residues. In germline, CDR1 is SQVTM, CDR2 ANQGSEA. This CDR3 is CNVRESYNEQFF. The CDR3 DNA sequence: TGCAACGTCCGGGAATCCTACAATGAGCAGTTCTTC.

This clone occurred a few times. The genes are TRBV3-1 (or the pseudogene TRBV3-2) and TRBJ2-7; TRBD1 might be the D (6 bases). CDR1 and CDR2 from the germline V gene are LGHDT and YNNKEL (reference sequence). CDR3 size: 13 residues. Trimming stripped 4 bases from V and 4 bases from J, with 11 bases between. CDR3 region: CASSLGTLYEQYF. The CDR3 nucleotides are TGTGCCAGCAGCCTCGGGACACTTTACGAGCAGTACTTC.

The table lists this clone with a few counts. This sequence joins TRBV4-3 and TRBJ1-4; the D gene is possibly TRBD1 (5 bases). Looked up from germline, CDR1 is LGHNA and CDR2 is YSLEER. Between the trimmed V and J ends, which lost 1 base and 1 base, there was a span of 16 bases. This CDR3 contains 18 residues. CDR3 region: CASSQAPTPQGTNEKLFF. Written as DNA, the CDR3 is TGCGCCAGCAGCCAAGCCCCAACGCCGCAGGGAACTAATGAAAAACTGTTTTTT.

In this sample, this clone turned up once. The chain is built from TRBV5-3 and TRBJ2-2; tentative D call: TRBD1 (6 bases). TRBV5-3 is flagged as an ORF with uncertain function. This CDR3 is 16 amino acids long. Trimming left V 5 bases short and J 6 bases short, with 20 bases between. CDR3 bases: TGTGCCAGAAGGGGACAATTAGGACAGTCCCCCGGGGAGCTGTTTTTT. Translated: CARRGQLGQSPGELFF.

This clone was detected once. In DNA form, the CDR3 reads TGTGCCACCAGCAACAGGGGGGCGTTCTCCTACAATGAGCAGTTCTTC. Translating gives CATSNRGAFSYNEQFF. This chain connects TRBV24-1 to TRBJ2-1; 8 nucleotides agree with TRBD1. The CDR3 extends over 16 amino acids. Germline CDR1 KGHDR, CDR2 SFDVKD. J gave up 0 bases and V 7 bases, and 7 bases lay outside the gene matches.

This clone has just a few counts. The gene calls are TRBV7-2 and TRBJ1-6, with D unclear. Germline V lookup: CDR1 SGHTA, CDR2 FQGNSA. The ends were cut back, 2 bases at V and 4 bases at J, with 12 bases in the middle. The CDR3 is made up of 16 amino acids. The CDR3 DNA sequence: TGTGCCAGCAGCTTACGACCCGGGGTTTATAATTCACCCCTCCACTTT. As protein: CASSLRPGVYNSPLHF. The full variable domain, rest sourced from reference TRBV7-2 and TRBJ1-6, is GAGVSQSPSNKVTEKGKDVELRCDPISGHTALYWYRQSLGQGLEFLIYFQGNSAPDKSGLPSDRFSAERTGGSVSTLTIQRTQQEDSAVYLCASSLRPGVYNSPLHFGNGTRLTVT.

The J gene is TRBJ1-3, the V gene TRBV6-5; D call uncertain. V lost 0 bases and J 0 bases, leaving 6 bases between the germline ends. From germline, CDR1 is MNHEY and CDR2 SVGAGI. The CDR3 sequence is 15 residues long. CDR3 region: CASSYSLNSGNTIYF. CDR3 nucleotide sequence: TGTGCCAGCAGTTACTCGCTAAACTCTGGAAACACCATATATTTT.

The genes are TRBV5-1 and TRBJ2-3, with 9 bases matching TRBD2. The germline CDR1 and CDR2 sequences are SGHRS and YFSETQ. The trim removed 2 bases at V and 1 base at J, leaving 14 bases unmatched. The CDR3 consists of 19 residues. For the CDR3, the DNA is TGCGCCAGCAGCTTCTCAGGCGCGGGAGGGCCGTTGGGCACAGATACGCAGTATTTT. This sequence encodes CASSFSGAGGPLGTDTQYF.

Of note for this clone: Other DNA sequences within the sample encode an identical CDR3. The chain is built from TRBV7-2 and TRBJ1-2; the D gene is possibly TRBD1 (6 bases). This CDR3 is 13 amino acids long. The germline V gene encodes CDR1 SGHTA and CDR2 FQGNSA. Trimming pared 1 base from V and 5 bases from J, leaving 8 bases between. The CDR3 spells CASSLGTDYGYTF. CDR3 nucleotide sequence: TGTGCCAGCAGCTTAGGGACAGATTATGGCTACACCTTC.